These 27 T cell receptor beta chains originate from one sample sequenced in a study of cytomegalovirus exposure and HLA in healthy donors. The PCR had 60 Vbeta and 13 Jbeta primers. The protocol was immunoSEQ multiplex PCR, while the TCRdb copy is restricted to in-frame clones and leaves out a portion. The profile covers about 100,000 clones, with around four fifths appearing a single time and around 0.74% taken by the ten largest. Sequencing used PBMCs. Receptors originate from a woman aged 55-70 years in good health and CMV-seronegative.

A single count supports this clone. The chain joins TRBV6-5 to TRBJ2-1; possibly TRBD2 for D (7 bases). Germline V gene sequence: CDR1 MNHEY, CDR2 SVGAGI. The CDR3 runs 14 residues. With 8 bases removed from V and 6 bases from J, the gap between germline ends came to 17 bases. CDR3 loop: CASGYLGGGNEQFF. Written as DNA, the CDR3 is TGTGCCAGCGGGTATTTGGGAGGGGGCAATGAGCAGTTCTTC.

V usage is TRBV15 and J usage is TRBJ2-7; no clear D. This CDR3 is built from 15 residues. Trimming shortened V by 5 bases and J by 0 bases, and 14 bases separated the two germline ends. The germline V gene encodes CDR1 LNHNV and CDR2 YYDKDF (reference sequence). CDR3 sequence: CATSSVSASSYEQYF. The DNA of the CDR3 is TGTGCCACCAGCTCCGTCAGTGCAAGCTCCTACGAGCAGTACTTC.

This clone was detected only once. The chain has TRBV27 and TRBJ2-3, with 9 bases lining up with TRBD2. The CDR3 sequence is 14 residues long. The germline V gene encodes CDR1 MNHEY and CDR2 SMNVEV (reference sequence). V lost 11 bases to trimming and J lost 2 bases; unmatched junction nucleotides: 8. The CDR3 sequence: CAARGGLATDTQYF. In nucleotides, the CDR3 is TGTGCCGCCCGGGGGGGACTAGCCACAGATACGCAGTATTTT.

The chain links TRBV19 to TRBJ2-7, with 8 bases matching TRBD1. The CDR3 has 14 amino acids. Germline assignment: CDR1 LNHDA and CDR2 SQIVND (reference sequence). Losses at the gene ends were 2 bases for V and 3 bases for J; bases not matched to a gene: 3. CDR3 amino acids: CASSIQGAFYEQYF. In nucleotides, the CDR3 is TGTGCCAGTAGTATACAGGGGGCATTCTACGAGCAGTACTTC.

In its sample, this clone was seen a few times. The chain links TRBV14 to TRBJ2-5, with D possibly being TRBD1 (5 bases). CDR3 size: 13 residues. Trimming pared 4 bases from V and 5 bases from J, leaving 11 bases between. The germline V gene encodes CDR1 SGHDN and CDR2 FVKESK. The DNA of the CDR3 is TGTGCCAGCAGCCGACAGCAAGGGGAGACCCAGTACTTC. Translated: CASSRQQGETQYF.

The chain links TRBV28 to TRBJ1-1, with a tentative D call TRBD1 (5 bases). The germline V gene has CDR1 MDHEN and CDR2 SYDVKM. The V gene lost 6 bases and the J gene lost 6 bases, with 14 bases spanning the gap. This CDR3 has 13 amino acids. The CDR3 is CASRRTPWAEAFF. The DNA of the CDR3 is TGTGCCAGCAGAAGGACACCCTGGGCTGAAGCTTTCTTT.

The chain is built from TRBV4-1 and TRBJ1-5, with D possibly TRBD1 on 6 matching bases. Germline values: CDR1 MGHRA, CDR2 YSYEKL. Trimming left V 4 bases short and J 5 bases short, with 12 bases between. This CDR3 region has 14 residues. The CDR3 here is CASSLAPGDQPQHF. DNA of the CDR3: TGCGCCAGCAGCCTAGCGCCAGGGGATCAGCCCCAGCATTTT.

This chain links TRBV7-2 with TRBJ2-7, with 11 bases identical to TRBD2. CDR1 SGHTA and CDR2 FQGNSA come from the germline V gene. This CDR3 has 18 residues. V lost 1 base, J lost 4 bases, and 12 bases stayed unmatched. The DNA for the CDR3 is TGTGCCAGCAGCTTAGGATTTAGCGGGGGGGCGATGATATACGAGCAGTACTTC. Amino acid sequence: CASSLGFSGGAMIYEQYF.

The chain recombines TRBV27 with TRBJ2-5; D ambiguous. V was shortened by 3 bases and J by 1 base, with 9 bases between the two germline ends. Germline lookup yields CDR1 MNHEY and CDR2 SMNVEV (reference sequence). The CDR3 runs 14 residues. CDR3 sequence reads: CASSFNRFQETQYF. The CDR3 DNA reads as TGTGCCAGCAGTTTTAACAGATTCCAAGAGACCCAGTACTTC.

The chain combines TRBV30 with TRBJ1-2; 12 nucleotides agree with TRBD1. In germline, CDR1 is GTSNPN, CDR2 SVGIG (reference sequence). The V gene end was trimmed by 1 base and the J gene end by 5 bases; junction bases not matched to a gene: 5. CDR3 length: 15 residues. This CDR3 reads CAWSDPGQGAYGYTF. CDR3 in DNA: TGTGCCTGGAGTGATCCGGGACAGGGGGCATATGGCTACACCTTC.

The chain has TRBV4-1 and TRBJ1-1, with a weak D call TRBD1 (6 bases). The CDR3 is 13 amino acids. The V end was cut by 1 base, the J end by 5 bases, with 8 bases between. Germline lookup yields CDR1 MGHRA and CDR2 YSYEKL. This CDR3 reads CASSQVDRTEAFF. The CDR3, as DNA: TGCGCCAGCAGCCAAGTGGACAGAACTGAAGCTTTCTTT.

The J gene is TRBJ2-6, the V gene TRBV7-2; a possible D gene is TRBD1 (6 bases). This CDR3 spans 19 amino acids. Germline V CDR1 and CDR2: SGHTA, FQGNSA. V shed 4 bases and J shed 4 bases, with 23 bases lying between them. The DNA for the CDR3 is TGTGCCAGCAGCTCCCCCCTGGGACAAGGGACCGTGGGGGCCAACGTCCTGACTTTC. It translates to CASSSPLGQGTVGANVLTF.

The genes are TRBV4-3 and TRBJ2-7; TRBD1 matches 7 bases. The J segment lost 2 bases and the V segment lost 1 base, leaving 5 bases of the junction unmatched. Germline V gene lookup returns CDR1 LGHNA and CDR2 YSLEER. The CDR3 covers 15 residues. For the CDR3, the DNA is TGCGCCAGCAGCCAAGGAACAGGGGTCACCTACGAGCAGTACTTC. This translates into CASSQGTGVTYEQYF.

The V call is TRBV5-5, the J call TRBJ2-7; TRBD1 might be the D (6 bases). The CDR3 sequence is 15 residues long. Germline values: CDR1 SGHKS, CDR2 YYEKEE (reference sequence). Trimming left V 3 bases short and J 4 bases short, with 17 bases between. CDR3 in DNA: TGTGCCAGCAGCTCGTCGCAGGGGCGTTTATACGAGCAGTACTTC. It codes for CASSSSQGRLYEQYF.

This chain joins TRBV2 and TRBJ1-1, with D unclear. Germline loops: CDR1 SNHLY, CDR2 FYNNEI. The CDR3 consists of 12 residues. The ends were cut back, 3 bases at V and 7 bases at J, with 9 bases in the middle. The DNA for the CDR3 is TGTGCCAGCAGTGAGCGTCCCGGTGAAGCTTTCTTT. Its translation is CASSERPGEAFF.

The J gene is TRBJ2-7, the V gene TRBV28, with a weak D call TRBD2 (5 bases). Germline-derived CDR1 and CDR2 are MDHEN and SYDVKM. Trimming pared 7 bases from V and 7 bases from J, leaving 14 bases between. There are 12 residues in the CDR3. CDR3 DNA: TGTGCCAGCACCTCTTATAGGGAGGAGCAGTACTTC. The encoded protein is CASTSYREEQYF.

The V call is TRBV4-1, the J call TRBJ1-4; the D gene is possibly TRBD1 (6 bases). This CDR3 is 19 amino acids long. The germline V gene has CDR1 MGHRA and CDR2 YSYEKL. The V end was cut by 2 bases, the J end by 6 bases, with 25 bases between. The CDR3 DNA reads as TGCGCCAGCAGCCAACCGTATGTCAGGGGACGATGGACGGATGAAAAACTGTTTTTT. This encodes CASSQPYVRGRWTDEKLFF.

The sample holds a few counts of this clone. Within the sample, other DNA sequences also encode this same CDR3. The chain is built from TRBV28 and TRBJ1-3; 7 bases align to TRBD1. The germline V gene has CDR1 MDHEN and CDR2 SYDVKM. The CDR3 contains 14 residues. The trim removed 5 bases at V and 3 bases at J, leaving 4 bases unmatched. The CDR3 loop reads CASSLDRVGNTIYF. The CDR3 DNA reads as TGTGCCAGCAGTCTAGACAGGGTTGGAAACACCATATATTTT.

This chain uses TRBV29-1 with TRBJ2-1; the match to TRBD2 covers 12 bases. V lost 1 base to trimming and J lost 9 bases; unmatched junction nucleotides: 4. CDR1 is SQVTM, CDR2 ANQGSEA, per germline. This CDR3 is 14 amino acids long. CDR3 protein: CSVEAQLAGGEQFF. DNA of the CDR3: TGCAGCGTTGAAGCTCAACTAGCGGGAGGTGAGCAGTTCTTC.

This chain connects TRBV6-4 to TRBJ2-7; 8 positions match TRBD2. The CDR3 runs to 14 residues. The V segment lost 7 bases and the J segment 1 base; nucleotides outside the gene matches: 6. The germline V gene encodes CDR1 MRHNA and CDR2 SNTAGT. The chain's CDR3 is CASIRIAGSYEQYF. In nucleotides, the CDR3 is TGTGCCAGCATTCGGATAGCGGGGTCCTACGAGCAGTACTTC.

The count of this clone is one. The chain couples TRBV5-1 to TRBJ2-7; 7 nucleotides align to TRBD1. With 0 bases clipped from V and 0 bases from J, the junction kept 0 bases outside the gene matches. CDR1 is SGHRS and CDR2 is YFSETQ in the germline V gene. The CDR3 is 14 residues long. CDR3 bases: TGCGCCAGCAGCTTGGGGGACAGCTCCTACGAGCAGTACTTC. Translated: CASSLGDSSYEQYF.

This clone turned up a few times. The chain combines TRBV19 with TRBJ1-1; D ambiguous. There are 14 residues in the CDR3. Trimming left V 5 bases short and J 6 bases short, with 16 bases between. Germline V gene sequence: CDR1 LNHDA, CDR2 SQIVND (reference sequence). CDR3 nucleotide sequence: TGTGCCAGTAGTTTGGGCCCCCCGGGGTCTGAAGCTTTCTTT. This codes for CASSLGPPGSEAFF. Based on the CDR3 plus reference TRBV19 and TRBJ1-1, the full variable domain is DGGITQSPKYLFRKEGQNVTLSCEQNLNHDAMYWYRQDPGQGLRLIYYSQIVNDFQKGDIAEGYSVSREKKESFPLTVTSAQKNPTAFYLCASSLGPPGSEAFFGQGTRLTVV.

This chain links TRBV7-9 with TRBJ1-1; 7 nucleotides align to TRBD1. V was clipped by 3 bases and J by 1 base; unmatched bases: 2. Germline CDR1 is SEHNR and CDR2 is FQNEAQ (reference sequence). This CDR3 has 14 residues. CDR3 protein: CASSFGQANTEAFF. As DNA, the CDR3 is TGTGCCAGCAGCTTTGGACAGGCGAACACTGAAGCTTTCTTT. Full variable domain (remainder filled in from reference TRBV7-9 and TRBJ1-1): DTGVSQNPRHKITKRGQNVTFRCDPISEHNRLYWYRQTLGQGPEFLTYFQNEAQLEKSRLLSDRFSAERPKGSFSTLEIQRTEQGDSAMYLCASSFGQANTEAFFGQGTRLTVV.

The rearrangement links TRBV7-2 to TRBJ2-5; D is perhaps TRBD1 (5 bases). Looked up from germline, CDR1 is SGHTA and CDR2 is FQGNSA. V lost 1 base to trimming and J lost 1 base, with 16 bases between them. This CDR3 spans 17 amino acids. The CDR3 loop is CASSLGWGSATQETQYF. DNA for the CDR3: TGTGCCAGCAGCTTAGGTTGGGGCAGCGCCACCCAAGAGACCCAGTACTTC. The full variable domain, completed using reference TRBV7-2 and TRBJ2-5, is GAGVSQSPSNKVTEKGKDVELRCDPISGHTALYWYRQSLGQGLEFLIYFQGNSAPDKSGLPSDRFSAERTGGSVSTLTIQRTQQEDSAVYLCASSLGWGSATQETQYFGPGTRLLVL.

This clone came up a few times. The chain carries TRBV10-1 and TRBJ1-1; D is unresolved. The CDR3 extends over 14 amino acids. The V end lost 2 bases, the J end lost 1 base, and 8 bases lay between the germline ends. The germline V gene encodes CDR1 WNHNN and CDR2 SYGVQD (reference sequence). The CDR3 DNA reads as TGCGCCAGCAGTGAGCGGCGGGGGAACACTGAAGCTTTCTTT. Amino acid sequence: CASSERRGNTEAFF.

V and J are TRBV7-9 and TRBJ1-2; 8 bases match TRBD1. This CDR3 comprises 17 residues. Germline V lookup: CDR1 SEHNR, CDR2 FQNEAQ (reference sequence). V was pared by 5 bases and J by 0 bases, with 11 bases of the junction left unmatched. The CDR3: CASSPGTGKPPNYGYTF. The CDR3 DNA is TGTGCCAGCAGCCCCGGGACAGGAAAACCCCCTAACTATGGCTACACCTTC. The full variable domain, with the rest looked up from reference TRBV7-9 and TRBJ1-2, is DTGVSQNPRHKITKRGQNVTFRCDPISEHNRLYWYRQTLGQGPEFLTYFQNEAQLEKSRLLSDRFSAERPKGSFSTLEIQRTEQGDSAMYLCASSPGTGKPPNYGYTFGSGTRLTVV.

This clone was observed a handful of times. V usage is TRBV6-6 and J usage is TRBJ2-7; perhaps TRBD2 as D (6 bases). This CDR3 is built from 15 residues. V lost 7 bases and J 0 bases, leaving 16 bases between the germline ends. CDR1 MNHNY and CDR2 SVGAGI come from the germline V gene (reference sequence). The CDR3 DNA sequence: TGTGCCAGCAAGATTAGCGGCCCAGCCTCCTACGAGCAGTACTTC. This encodes CASKISGPASYEQYF.